This T cell receptor (beta chain) is drawn from a study of cytomegalovirus exposure and HLA in healthy donors. Amplification used 60 Vbeta primers and 13 Jbeta primers. Authors' analysis steps: Later analysis identified approximately 88 million unique TCR beta chains, 9 million to 12 million shared. Sequenced by immunoSEQ multiplex PCR; TCRdb stores in-frame clones only, minus some. That table supplies the V and J calls and clone size; D and trimming were determined from the DNA. This table holds 170,000 or so clones, about four fifths found once. The sequence derives from a male donor in good health and CMV-seronegative. The specimen was PBMCs.

This chain's CDR3 is CASSLDRAGELFF. The DNA for the CDR3 is TGTGCCAGCAGTCTGGACAGGGCCGGGGAGCTGTTTTTT. J is TRBJ2-2 and V is TRBV6-1; 8 nucleotides align to TRBD1. Germline lookup yields CDR1 MNHNS and CDR2 SASEGT. CDR3 length: 13 amino acids. V gave up 5 bases and J gave up 6 bases; unmatched junction bases: 2.